Listed here are 2 T cell receptor beta chains from one sample, sequenced in a study of blood T cells in healthy people across ages. Sample-barcoded 5' priming and a J-beta primer mix drove a second PCR of about 6 to 12 cycles. TCRdb re-analysed the 5' RACE reads in MiXCR, keeping a single row per CDR3 protein. The sample includes about 800,000 distinct CDR3 sequences, 20% to 30% of them seen just once. These data were also reused for a study on T cells of mothers and their children.

Sequenced material: blood. These receptors were obtained from a boy between 5 and 17 years old in good health.

The chain joins TRBV6-2 or TRBV6-3 to TRBJ2-5, with TRBD1 matching over 9 bases. Trimming removed 3 bases from V and 4 bases from J; junction bases left unmatched: 12. Germline V gives CDR1 MNHEY, CDR2 SVGEGT. The CDR3 loop spans 17 amino acids. The CDR3 here is CASSYPRQGVRGETQYF. CDR3 in DNA: TGTGCCAGCAGTTATCCCCGACAGGGGGTACGAGGAGAGACCCAGTACTTC.

The chain employs TRBV12-3 or TRBV12-4 and TRBJ2-6; a weak D match, TRBD2 (6 bases). The CDR3 runs 18 residues. V was shortened by 5 bases and J by 1 base, with 18 bases between the two germline ends. CDR3 in amino acids: CASSRLTRGLSGANVLTF. The DNA for the CDR3 is TGTGCCAGCAGTCGATTGACAAGGGGACTTTCTGGGGCCAACGTCCTGACTTTC.